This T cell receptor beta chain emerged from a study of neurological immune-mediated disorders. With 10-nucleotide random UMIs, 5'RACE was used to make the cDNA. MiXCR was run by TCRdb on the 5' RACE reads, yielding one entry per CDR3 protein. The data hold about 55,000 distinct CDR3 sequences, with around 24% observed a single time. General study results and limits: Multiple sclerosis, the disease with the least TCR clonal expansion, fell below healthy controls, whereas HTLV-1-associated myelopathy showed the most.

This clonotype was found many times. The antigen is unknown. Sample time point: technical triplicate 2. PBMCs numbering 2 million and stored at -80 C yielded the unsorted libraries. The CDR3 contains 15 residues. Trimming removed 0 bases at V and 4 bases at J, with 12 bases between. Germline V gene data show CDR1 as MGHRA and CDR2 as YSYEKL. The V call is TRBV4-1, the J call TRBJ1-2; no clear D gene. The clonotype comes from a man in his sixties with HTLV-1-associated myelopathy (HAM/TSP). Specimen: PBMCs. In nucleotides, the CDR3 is TGCGCCAGCAGCCAAGATTTAACGGCAGTCTATGGCTACACCTTC. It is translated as CASSQDLTAVYGYTF.